This is a list of T cell receptor beta chains from one sample in a study of control samples from healthy donors and cancer patients. Clones were read by immunoSEQ multiplex PCR, and TCRdb kept only the in-frame ones, dropping some. This table holds 100,000 to 150,000 clones, more than 80% found once. Sequenced sample: blood. Receptor source: a young man in good health. The CDR3 runs from the conserved cysteine through the conserved F or W. The order of the fields is J gene, V gene, CDR3 protein.

j_gene: TRBJ1-1
v_gene: TRBV19
CDR3aa: CASSMRRQGAGNTEAFF

j_gene: TRBJ2-1
v_gene: TRBV5-8
CDR3aa: CASSLGSYEQFF

j_gene: TRBJ1-6
v_gene: TRBV9
CDR3aa: CASTQGVSSYNSPLHF

j_gene: TRBJ2-1
v_gene: TRBV11-2
CDR3aa: CASSLSRGLPYNEQFF

j_gene: TRBJ2-7
v_gene: TRBV6-1
CDR3aa: CASSERPGGAIYEQYF

j_gene: TRBJ2-3
v_gene: TRBV6-2/TRBV6-3
CDR3aa: CASGYYEDWEWGTDTQYF

j_gene: TRBJ2-7
v_gene: TRBV28
CDR3aa: CASSSPGQVPYEQYF

j_gene: TRBJ2-1
v_gene: TRBV6-6
CDR3aa: CASWAGGLNEQFF

j_gene: TRBJ2-5
v_gene: TRBV12-3/TRBV12-4
CDR3aa: CASRSRGRETQYF

j_gene: TRBJ1-1
v_gene: TRBV6-6
CDR3aa: CASSYGVNLNTEAFF

j_gene: TRBJ1-6
v_gene: TRBV4-1
CDR3aa: CASSQDRTGGWSPLHF

j_gene: TRBJ1-4
v_gene: TRBV7-6
CDR3aa: CASSLALGGDEKLFF

j_gene: TRBJ2-3
v_gene: TRBV14
CDR3aa: CASSQVAGPTDTQYF

j_gene: TRBJ2-1
v_gene: TRBV7-5
CDR3aa: CARSIPSGSINNEQFF

j_gene: TRBJ2-5
v_gene: TRBV11-3
CDR3aa: CASSLGAETQYF

j_gene: TRBJ2-3
v_gene: TRBV5-1
CDR3aa: CASSLGYTDTQYF

j_gene: TRBJ1-1
v_gene: TRBV2
CDR3aa: CASSSLDKAFF